This T cell receptor beta chain was obtained from a study of T cells in Graves' hyperthyroidism and ophthalmopathy. RNA transcripts gave rise to amplified TCR beta CDR3 regions. RT-PCR in the first round (using the HTBI primer set) targeted the TCR CDR3. MiXCR, run by TCRdb on the multiplex PCR reads, gives a single entry per CDR3 protein. The table records a few hundred thousand distinct CDR3 sequences, more than 45% of them present only once. Hyperthyroidism in the patients, aged 18 to 65, was newly diagnosed and under 2 months in duration. V lost 5 bases to trimming and J lost 10 bases; unmatched junction nucleotides: 7. Germline V lookup: CDR1 SGHVS, CDR2 FQNEAQ. The CDR3 runs to 15 residues. There are a few counts of this clonotype.

The chain couples TRBV7-8 to TRBJ2-1, with 14 bases matching TRBD2. Sample: peripheral blood or thyroid tissue (not recorded which). This TCR was sampled from a young woman with Graves' hyperthyroidism. The CDR3 coding sequence is TGTGCCAGCAGCCCCGGGACTAGCGGGAGAGTCGAGCAGTTCTTC. Its translation is CASSPGTSGRVEQFF.